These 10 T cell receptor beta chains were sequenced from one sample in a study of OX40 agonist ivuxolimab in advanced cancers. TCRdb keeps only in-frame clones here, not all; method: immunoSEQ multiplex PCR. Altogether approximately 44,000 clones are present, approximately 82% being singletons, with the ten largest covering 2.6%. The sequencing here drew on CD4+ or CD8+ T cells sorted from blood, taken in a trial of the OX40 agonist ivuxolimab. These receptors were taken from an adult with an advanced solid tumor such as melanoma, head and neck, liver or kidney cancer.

The CDR3 sequence: CASSRGQNYGYTF. The CDR3 DNA reads as TGTGCCAGCAGTCGGGGACAAAACTATGGCTACACCTTC. The chain couples TRBV6-5 to TRBJ1-2; D might be TRBD1 (6 bases). The CDR3 runs to 13 residues. V lost 5 bases to trimming and J lost 2 bases, with 9 bases between them. Looked up from germline, CDR1 is MNHEY and CDR2 is SVGAGI.

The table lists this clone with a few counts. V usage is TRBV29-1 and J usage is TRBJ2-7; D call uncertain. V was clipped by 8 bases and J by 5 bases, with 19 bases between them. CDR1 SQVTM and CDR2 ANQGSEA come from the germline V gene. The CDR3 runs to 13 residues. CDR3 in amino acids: CSQRLGSLHEQYF. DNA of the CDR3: TGCAGCCAACGCCTGGGCTCCTTGCACGAGCAGTACTTC.

The CDR3 region is CASSDPGLAGYEQYF. CDR3 DNA sequence: TGTGCCAGCAGTGACCCTGGGCTAGCGGGCTACGAGCAGTACTTC. The rearrangement uses TRBV6-1 and TRBJ2-5, with 8 bases aligning to TRBD2. The DNA end lines up better with TRBJ2-7; the J call may be wrong. The germline V gene has CDR1 MNHNS and CDR2 SASEGT. This CDR3 is 15 amino acids long.

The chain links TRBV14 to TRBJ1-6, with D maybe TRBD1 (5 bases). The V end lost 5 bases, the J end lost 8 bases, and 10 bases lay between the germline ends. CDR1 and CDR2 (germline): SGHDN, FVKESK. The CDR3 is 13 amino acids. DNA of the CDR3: TGTGCCAGCAGCTCCGGGGGATATTCACCCCTCCACTTT. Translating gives CASSSGGYSPLHF.

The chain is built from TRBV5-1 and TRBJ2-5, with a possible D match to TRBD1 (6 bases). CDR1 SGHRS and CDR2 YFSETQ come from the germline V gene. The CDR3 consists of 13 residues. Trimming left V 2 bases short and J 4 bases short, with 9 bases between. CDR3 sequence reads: CASSFLGGETQYF. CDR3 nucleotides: TGCGCCAGCAGCTTTTTAGGGGGAGAGACCCAGTACTTC.

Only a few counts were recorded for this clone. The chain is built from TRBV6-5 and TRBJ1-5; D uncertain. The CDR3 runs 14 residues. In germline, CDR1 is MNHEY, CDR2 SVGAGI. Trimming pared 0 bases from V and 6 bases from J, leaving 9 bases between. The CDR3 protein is CASSYSTLGQPQHF. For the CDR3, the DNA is TGTGCCAGCAGTTACTCGACTCTCGGTCAGCCCCAGCATTTT.

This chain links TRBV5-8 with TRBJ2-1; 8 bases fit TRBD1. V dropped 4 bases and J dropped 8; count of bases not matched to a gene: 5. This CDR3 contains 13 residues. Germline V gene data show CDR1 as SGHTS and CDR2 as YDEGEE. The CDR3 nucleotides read TGTGCCAGCAGCCCGGGGACAGGAGATGAGCAGTTCTTC. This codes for CASSPGTGDEQFF.

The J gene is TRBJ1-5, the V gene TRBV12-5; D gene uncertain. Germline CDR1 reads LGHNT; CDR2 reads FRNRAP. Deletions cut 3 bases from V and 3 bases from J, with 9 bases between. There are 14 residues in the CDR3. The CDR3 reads CASGLGGLNQPQHF. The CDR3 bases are TGTGCTAGTGGTTTAGGAGGTCTCAATCAGCCCCAGCATTTT.

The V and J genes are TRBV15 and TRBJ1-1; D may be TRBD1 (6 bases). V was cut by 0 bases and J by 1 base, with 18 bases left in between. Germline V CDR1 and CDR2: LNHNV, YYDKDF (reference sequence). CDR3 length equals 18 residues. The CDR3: CATSRDLVPGGENTEAFF. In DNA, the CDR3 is TGTGCCACCAGCAGAGATTTGGTCCCCGGGGGCGAGAACACTGAAGCTTTCTTT. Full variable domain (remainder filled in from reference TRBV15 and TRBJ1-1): DAMVIQNPRYQVTQFGKPVTLSCSQTLNHNVMYWYQQKSSQAPKLLFHYYDKDFNNEADTPDNFQSRRPNTSFCFLDIRSPGLGDTAMYLCATSRDLVPGGENTEAFFGQGTRLTVV.

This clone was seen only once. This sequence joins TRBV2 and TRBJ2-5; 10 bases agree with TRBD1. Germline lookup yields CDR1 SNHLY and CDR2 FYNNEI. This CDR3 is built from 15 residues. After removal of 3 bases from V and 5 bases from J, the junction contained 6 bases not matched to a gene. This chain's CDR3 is CASSDGGQGRETQYF. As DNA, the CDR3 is TGTGCCAGCAGTGATGGGGGACAGGGGAGGGAGACCCAGTACTTC. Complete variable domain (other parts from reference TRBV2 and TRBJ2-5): EPEVTQTPSHQVTQMGQEVILRCVPISNHLYFYWYRQILGQKVEFLVSFYNNEISEKSEIFDDQFSVERPDGSNFTLKIRSTKLEDSAMYFCASSDGGQGRETQYFGPGTRLLVL.